These 4 T cell receptor beta chains share one sample of origin, sequenced in a study of T cell responses to AZD1222 COVID-19 vaccine. Measured with immunoSEQ multiplex PCR; TCRdb has only the in-frame clones, and not every one. The profile shows roughly 24,000 clones, about 88% of them singletons. The sample here was peripheral blood, taken 28 days after the second AZD1222 dose. All receptors derive from an adult who received the AZD1222 COVID-19 vaccine.

DNA for the CDR3: TGTGCCAGCTGTCCCGGGGGATTGGGAGATACGCAGTATTTT. Translation: CASCPGGLGDTQYF. The V and J genes are TRBV27 and TRBJ2-3, with a tentative D call TRBD2 (6 bases). CDR1 is MNHEY and CDR2 is SMNVEV in the germline V gene (reference sequence). V was trimmed by 8 bases and J by 5 bases, leaving 17 bases between them. CDR3 length: 14 residues.

This clone is a singleton in its sample. This chain uses TRBV28 with TRBJ2-3, with D tentatively TRBD1 or TRBD2 (5 bases each). The V and J ends lost 6 bases and 0 bases respectively, with 13 bases between them. The germline CDR1 and CDR2 sequences are MDHEN and SYDVKM. The CDR3 covers 15 residues. The CDR3 sequence: CASSLEGPSTDTQYF. CDR3 coding DNA: TGTGCCAGCAGCTTAGAGGGACCTAGCACAGATACGCAGTATTTT.

The chain recombines TRBV14 with TRBJ1-1; TRBD1 agrees at 7 bases. The ends lost 4 bases at V and 11 bases at J; junction bases unmatched: 7. The CDR3 sequence is 12 residues long. The germline V gene encodes CDR1 SGHDN and CDR2 FVKESK. Written as DNA, the CDR3 is TGTGCCAGCAGCCGAGACAGGGAGGCGGCTTTCTTT. This gives the protein CASSRDREAAFF. Full variable domain (rest looked up from reference TRBV14 and TRBJ1-1): EAGVTQFPSHSVIEKGQTVTLRCDPISGHDNLYWYRRVMGKEIKFLLHFVKESKQDESGMPNNRFLAERTGGTYSTLKVQPAELEDSGVYFCASSRDREAAFFGQGTRLTVV.

This clone was seen a single time. At one end, the junction sequence differs from germline, possibly due to a read error. The chain has TRBV6-1 and TRBJ2-7, with 8 bases lining up with TRBD1. CDR1 and CDR2 from the germline V gene are MNHNS and SASEGT. This CDR3 has 14 amino acids. CDR3 sequence reads: CASSEAAEGDRTSF. As DNA, the CDR3 is TGTGCCAGCAGTGAAGCTGCCGAAGGGGACAGGACCTCCTTC.